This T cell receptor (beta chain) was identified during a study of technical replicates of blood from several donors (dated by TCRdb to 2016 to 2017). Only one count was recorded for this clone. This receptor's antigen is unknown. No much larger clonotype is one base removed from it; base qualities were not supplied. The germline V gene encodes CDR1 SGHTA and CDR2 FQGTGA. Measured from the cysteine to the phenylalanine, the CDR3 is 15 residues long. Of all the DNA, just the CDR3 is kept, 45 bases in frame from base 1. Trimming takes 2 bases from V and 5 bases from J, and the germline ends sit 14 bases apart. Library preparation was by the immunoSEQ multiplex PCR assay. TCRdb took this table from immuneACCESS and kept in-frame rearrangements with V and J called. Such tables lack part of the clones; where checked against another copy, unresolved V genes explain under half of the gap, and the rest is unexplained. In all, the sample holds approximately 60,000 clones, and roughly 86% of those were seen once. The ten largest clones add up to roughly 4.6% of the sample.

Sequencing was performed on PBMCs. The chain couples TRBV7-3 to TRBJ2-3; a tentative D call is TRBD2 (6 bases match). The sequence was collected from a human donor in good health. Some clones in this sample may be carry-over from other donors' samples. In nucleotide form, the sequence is TGTGCCAGCAGCTTACTGGGGGGAGTGATAGATACGCAGTATTTT. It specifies CASSLLGGVIDTQYF.